These T cell receptor beta chains were read from a single sample in a study of metastatic and nonmetastatic thyroid tumors. Using MiXCR, TCRdb re-called clones from the PCR reads. The data hold about 33,000 clones, with about a tenth observed a single time. Sequenced: blood. The receptor set was obtained from a female donor with papillary thyroid cancer or a benign thyroid nodule (not recorded which). Some clones in this sample may be carry-over from other donors' samples. CDR3s include the opening cysteine and the closing phenylalanine or tryptophan. The D gene is left open where the match is weak. Expanded clones are given a class, and other clones once, few, many or no size at all.

size,J,V,D,DNA,CDR3
many,TRBJ1-2,TRBV2,TRBD1,TGTGCCAGCACCAGGACAGGGGGAAACTATGGCTACACCTTC,CASTRTGGNYGYTF
many,TRBJ2-2,TRBV11-3,NA,TGTGCCAGCAGCCTGGGACTCGACACCGGGGAGCTGTTTTTT,CASSLGLDTGELFF
many,TRBJ2-6,TRBV28,NA,TGTGCCAGCAGTTCGAACTCTGGGGCCAACGTCCTGACTTTC,CASSSNSGANVLTF
many,TRBJ2-2,TRBV7-3,NA,TGTGCCAGCAGCTTAACCAAGCGGAACACCGGGGAGCTGTTTTTT,CASSLTKRNTGELFF
NA,TRBJ1-6,TRBV20-1,NA,TGCAGTGCAGCGGGGGATTCGGAAGCGGCCCTCCACTTT,CSAAGDSEAALHF
many,TRBJ2-3,TRBV6-1,NA,TGTGCCAGCAGCGCTCTCTCCGGGGCCGGAGATACGCAGTATTTT,CASSALSGAGDTQYF
many,TRBJ2-2,TRBV12-3/TRBV12-4,NA,TGTGCCAGCAGGCGACAGGATCACGGGGAGCTGTTTTTT,CASRRQDHGELFF
many,TRBJ2-7,TRBV7-2,NA,TGTGCCAGCAGCTTTGGGGGGGCTAGAGGCTACGAGCAGTACTTC,CASSFGGARGYEQYF
many,TRBJ1-6,TRBV7-2,TRBD1,TGTGCCAGCAGCTTCTTCCCGGGACAGGGAGACAAGCCCCTCCACTTT,CASSFFPGQGDKPLHF
many,TRBJ1-1,TRBV30,NA,TGTGCCTGGACCAATCCCGGGGACCACACTGAAGCTTTCTTT,CAWTNPGDHTEAFF
NA,TRBJ2-7,TRBV5-1,TRBD1,TGCGCCAGCAGCTTGGCCGGGACAGCTTTCCCCTACGAGCAGTACTTC,CASSLAGTAFPYEQYF
many,TRBJ1-1,TRBV11-2,NA,TGTGCCAGCTCGAGTAAAGGGATCACTGAAGCTTTCTTT,CASSSKGITEAFF
many,TRBJ2-7,TRBV19,NA,TGTGCCAGTAGTATTTCCCCCGCAGGCTCCTACGAGCAGTACTTC,CASSISPAGSYEQYF
many,TRBJ1-1,TRBV6-1,TRBD1,TGTGCCTGCCACAGGGGGCAAATGGGGAACACTGAAGCTTTCTTT,CACHRGQMGNTEAFF
many,TRBJ1-3,TRBV4-3,NA,TGCGCCAGCAGCCGCACGCGAACAGGCTCTGGAAACACCATATATTTT,CASSRTRTGSGNTIYF
many,TRBJ1-1,TRBV7-9,NA,TGTGCCAGCTCCAGGCGCAGGGGAACTGAAGCTTTCTTT,CASSRRRGTEAFF
many,TRBJ2-5,TRBV6-4,NA,TGTGCCAGCAGTGACTTAAACAGGTACCAAGAGACCCAGTACTTC,CASSDLNRYQETQYF
many,TRBJ2-7,TRBV28,NA,TGTGCCAGCAGTATCCGGGACGAGCAGTACTTC,CASSIRDEQYF
NA,TRBJ2-6,TRBV27,NA,NA,CASMWGPGANVLNF
medium-sized,TRBJ1-2,TRBV6-2/TRBV6-3,NA,TGTGCCAGCAGTTACAGGGACACCCATGGCTACACCTTC,CASSYRDTHGYTF
few,TRBJ2-3,TRBV27,NA,TGTGCCAGCAGTTTAGGGGGGACCCGCACAGATACGCAGTATTTT,CASSLGGTRTDTQYF
NA,TRBJ2-3,TRBV5-1,TRBD2,TGCGCCAGCAGCTTGTACGGCGGGAGGGAGGATACGCAGTATTTT,CASSLYGGREDTQYF
many,TRBJ1-4,TRBV3-1,NA,TGTGCCAGCAGCCAAGATTTTCCAATCATGGGTGAAAAACTGTTTTTT,CASSQDFPIMGEKLFF
few,TRBJ2-7,TRBV2,NA,TGTGCCAGCAGTCGCGGGACATACTACGAGCAGTACTTC,CASSRGTYYEQYF
many,TRBJ2-3,TRBV12-5,TRBD2,TGTGCTAGTGGTTACGGACTAGCGGGAGAGGGTACGCAGTATTTT,CASGYGLAGEGTQYF
NA,TRBJ2-1,TRBV6-1,TRBD2,TGTGCCAGCAGTGAAGCCCCTAGCGGGTACAATGAGCAGTTCTTC,CASSEAPSGYNEQFF
many,TRBJ2-1,TRBV27,NA,TGTGCCAGCAGTTTTGCGGCGAACAATGAGCAGTTCTTC,CASSFAANNEQFF
NA,TRBJ1-2,TRBV5-1,NA,TGCGCCAGCAGATCAGGGTCAGCCTATGGCTACACCTTC,CASRSGSAYGYTF
many,TRBJ2-1,TRBV6-2/TRBV6-3,NA,TGTGCCAGCAGCCCCAGGAGGAATGAGCAGTTCTTC,CASSPRRNEQFF
many,TRBJ2-3,TRBV10-3,TRBD1,TGTGCCATCAGTGATCCGACAGGGTTGTGGGATACGCAGTATTTT,CAISDPTGLWDTQYF
NA,TRBJ2-1,TRBV28,TRBD2,TGCGCCAGCAGTTCTAGCGGGTCGAGCTCCTACAATGAGCAGTTCTTC,CASSSSGSSSYNEQFF
many,TRBJ2-3,TRBV12-5,TRBD2,TGTGCTAGTGGACCCGGGACTAGCTCCTTAACGGGGTATTTT,CASGPGTSSLTGYF
few,TRBJ2-5,TRBV24-1,NA,TGTGCCACCAGTGGAGAGGGTTCATGGACCCAGTACTTC,CATSGEGSWTQYF
many,TRBJ2-3,TRBV9,NA,TGTGCCAGCAGCGAGAGGGCGTGGGCTAGCACAGATACGCAGTATTTT,CASSERAWASTDTQYF
NA,TRBJ1-2,TRBV9,NA,TGTGCCAGCAGCGTTATCGAAGGAGGAAAAGACTATGGCTACACCTTC,CASSVIEGGKDYGYTF
medium-sized,TRBJ2-7,TRBV7-2,NA,TGTGCCAGCAGCTTTGGATCCTACGAGCAGTACTTC,CASSFGSYEQYF
few,TRBJ1-4,TRBV18,NA,TGTGCCAGCTCATCGACCCGGAATGAAAAACTGTTTTTT,CASSSTRNEKLFF
many,TRBJ1-1,TRBV14,TRBD1,TGTGCCAGCAGCCCAGGGGGTGAAGCTTTCTTT,CASSPGGEAFF
many,TRBJ1-2,TRBV27,NA,TGTGCCAGCAGTTTATCCACAACTAACTATGGCTACACCTTC,CASSLSTTNYGYTF
many,TRBJ2-7,TRBV5-4,TRBD2,TGTGCCAGCAGGACCGCCGGGACTAGCGGATACGAGCAGTACTTC,CASRTAGTSGYEQYF
medium-sized,TRBJ2-1,TRBV2,TRBD2,TGTGCCAGCAGTGACCCGGGAGGGAGGTATGAGCAGTTCTTC,CASSDPGGRYEQFF
few,TRBJ2-7,TRBV2,NA,TGTGCCAGCAGTACCGACCCTGGAAACGAGCAGTACTTC,CASSTDPGNEQYF
many,TRBJ2-7,TRBV20-1,NA,TGCAGTGCTACGGCCGATCGGAGATCCTACGAGCAGTACTTC,CSATADRRSYEQYF